This TCR beta chain was identified in a study of T cell responses to AZD1222 COVID-19 vaccine. The CDR3 is 13 residues long. V lost 8 bases and J 9 bases, leaving 19 bases between the germline ends. The data were produced by immunoSEQ multiplex PCR, yet TCRdb's version contains in-frame clones alone and is incomplete. The sample has around 130,000 clones; more than 85% are singletons. This clone was observed once. The sequence was obtained from an adult who received the AZD1222 COVID-19 vaccine. Specimen: peripheral blood, collected 28 days after the second AZD1222 dose. The chain employs TRBV12-3 or TRBV12-4 and TRBJ1-1, with a tentative D call TRBD1 (5 bases). CDR3: CASVRELSPQAFF. The DNA for the CDR3 is TGTGCCAGCGTCAGGGAACTGAGTCCTCAAGCTTTCTTT.